The following is a T cell receptor (beta chain) sequence with its context. Its target is unknown. These data belong to a study of metastatic and nonmetastatic thyroid tumors. Overall study context: Repertoire data that came from the blood and tumor or nodule tissue of malignant and benign thyroid patients were compared. Study conclusions and caveats: For both blood and tumor, malignant thyroid tumors reportedly showed significantly higher TCR beta diversity than benign nodules did.

TCRdb reassembled clones from the PCR reads with MiXCR. The data show roughly 34,000 clones, roughly 33% seen once. V gave up 2 bases and J gave up 5 bases, with 9 bases separating them. CDR1 and CDR2 (germline): DFQATT, SNEGSKA (reference sequence). This CDR3 has 12 residues. Prior to thyroid surgery, none of the patients had received any treatment. The sample was tumor tissue. This TCR was recovered from a female donor with papillary thyroid cancer or a benign thyroid nodule (not recorded which). Some clones in this sample may be carry-over from other donors' samples. The chain is built from TRBV20-1 and TRBJ2-5; perhaps TRBD2 as D (6 bases). The CDR3 sequence is CSARWGGETQYF. The CDR3 DNA reads TGCAGTGCTAGATGGGGAGGTGAGACCCAGTACTTC.